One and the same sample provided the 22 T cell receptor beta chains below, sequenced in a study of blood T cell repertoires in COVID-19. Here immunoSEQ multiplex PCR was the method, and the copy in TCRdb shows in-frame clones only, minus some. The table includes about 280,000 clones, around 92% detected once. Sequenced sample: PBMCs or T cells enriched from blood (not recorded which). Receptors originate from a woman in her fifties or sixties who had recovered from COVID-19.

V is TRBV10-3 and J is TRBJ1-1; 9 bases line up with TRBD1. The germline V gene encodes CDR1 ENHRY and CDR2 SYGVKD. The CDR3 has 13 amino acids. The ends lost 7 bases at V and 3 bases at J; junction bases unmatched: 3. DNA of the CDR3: TGTGCCATCAACAGGGGGCTGGACACTGAAGCTTTCTTT. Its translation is CAINRGLDTEAFF.

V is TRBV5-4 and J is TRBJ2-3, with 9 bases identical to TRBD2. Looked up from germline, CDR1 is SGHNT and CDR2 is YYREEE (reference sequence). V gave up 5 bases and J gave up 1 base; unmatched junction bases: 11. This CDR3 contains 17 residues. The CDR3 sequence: CASSPLAGRLRTDTQYF. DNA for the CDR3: TGTGCCAGCAGTCCTCTAGCGGGGAGACTACGCACAGATACGCAGTATTTT.

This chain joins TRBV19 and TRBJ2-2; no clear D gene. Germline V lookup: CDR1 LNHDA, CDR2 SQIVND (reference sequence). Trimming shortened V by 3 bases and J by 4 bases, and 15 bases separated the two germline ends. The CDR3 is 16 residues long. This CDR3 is CASSIALPSLTGELFF. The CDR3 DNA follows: TGTGCCAGTAGTATTGCCCTCCCATCACTCACCGGGGAGCTGTTTTTT.

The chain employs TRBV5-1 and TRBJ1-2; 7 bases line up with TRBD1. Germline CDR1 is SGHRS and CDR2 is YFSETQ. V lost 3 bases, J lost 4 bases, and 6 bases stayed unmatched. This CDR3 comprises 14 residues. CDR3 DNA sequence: TGCGCCAGCAGCTCCCCGGGACAGATCTATGGCTACACCTTC. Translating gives CASSSPGQIYGYTF.

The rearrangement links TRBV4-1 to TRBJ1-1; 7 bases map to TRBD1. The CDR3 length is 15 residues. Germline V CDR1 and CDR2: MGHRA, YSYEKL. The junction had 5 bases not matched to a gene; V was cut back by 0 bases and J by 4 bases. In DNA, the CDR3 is TGCGCCAGCAGCCAAGAACATCAGGGGGGCACTGAAGCTTTCTTT. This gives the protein CASSQEHQGGTEAFF.

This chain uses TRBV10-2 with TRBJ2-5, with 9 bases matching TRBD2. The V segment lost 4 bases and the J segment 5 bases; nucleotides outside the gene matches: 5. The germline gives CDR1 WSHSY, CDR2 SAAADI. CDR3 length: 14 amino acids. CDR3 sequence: CASSGAGGHETQYF. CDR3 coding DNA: TGCGCCAGCAGTGGGGCGGGGGGGCACGAGACCCAGTACTTC.

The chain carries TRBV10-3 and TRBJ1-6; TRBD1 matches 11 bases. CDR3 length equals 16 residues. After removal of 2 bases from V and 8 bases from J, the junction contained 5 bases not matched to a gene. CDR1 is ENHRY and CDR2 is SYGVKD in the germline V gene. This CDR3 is CAISEPRTGGHSPLHF. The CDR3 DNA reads TGTGCCATCAGTGAGCCACGGACAGGGGGCCATTCACCCCTCCACTTT.

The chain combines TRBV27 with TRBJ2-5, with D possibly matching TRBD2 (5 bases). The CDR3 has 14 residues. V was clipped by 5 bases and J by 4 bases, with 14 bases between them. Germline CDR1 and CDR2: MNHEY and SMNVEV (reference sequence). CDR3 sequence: CASSARTGRETQYF. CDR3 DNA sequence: TGTGCCAGCAGTGCAAGGACGGGGAGAGAGACCCAGTACTTC.

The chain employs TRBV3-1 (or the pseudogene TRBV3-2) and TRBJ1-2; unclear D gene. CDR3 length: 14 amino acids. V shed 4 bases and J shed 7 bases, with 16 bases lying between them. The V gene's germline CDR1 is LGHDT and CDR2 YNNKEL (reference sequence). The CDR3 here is CASSPNPSPGGYTF. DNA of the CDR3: TGTGCCAGCAGCCCCAACCCTTCCCCCGGTGGCTACACCTTC.

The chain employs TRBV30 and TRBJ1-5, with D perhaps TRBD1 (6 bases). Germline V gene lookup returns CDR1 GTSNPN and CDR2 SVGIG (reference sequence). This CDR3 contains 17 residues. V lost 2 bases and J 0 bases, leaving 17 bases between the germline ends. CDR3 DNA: TGTGCCTGGAGTCCGGGGACATCTACTTTTAGCAATCAGCCCCAGCATTTT. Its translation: CAWSPGTSTFSNQPQHF.

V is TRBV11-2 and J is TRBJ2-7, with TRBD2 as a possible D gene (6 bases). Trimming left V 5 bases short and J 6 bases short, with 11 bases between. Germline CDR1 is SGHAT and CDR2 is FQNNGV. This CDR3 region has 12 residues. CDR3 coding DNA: TGTGCCAGCAGCCCGACGCGGGGCGAGCAGTACTTC. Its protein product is CASSPTRGEQYF. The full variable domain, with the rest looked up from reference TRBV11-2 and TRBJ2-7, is EAGVAQSPRYKIIEKRQSVAFWCNPISGHATLYWYQQILGQGPKLLIQFQNNGVVDDSQLPKDRFSAERLKGVDSTLKIQPAKLEDSAVYLCASSPTRGEQYFGPGTRLTVT.

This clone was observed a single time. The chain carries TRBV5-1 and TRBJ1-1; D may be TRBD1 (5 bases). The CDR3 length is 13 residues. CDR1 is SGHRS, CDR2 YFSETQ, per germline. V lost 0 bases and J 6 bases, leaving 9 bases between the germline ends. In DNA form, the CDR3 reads TGCGCCAGCAGCTTGGGGGGCTGGGCTGAAGCTTTCTTT. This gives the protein CASSLGGWAEAFF.

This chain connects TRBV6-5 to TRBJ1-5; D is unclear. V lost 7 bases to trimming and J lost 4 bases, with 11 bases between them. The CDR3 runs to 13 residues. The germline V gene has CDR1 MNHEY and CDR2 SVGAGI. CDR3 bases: TGTGCCAGCAATTTGCGGCAAAATCAGCCCCAGCATTTT. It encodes CASNLRQNQPQHF.

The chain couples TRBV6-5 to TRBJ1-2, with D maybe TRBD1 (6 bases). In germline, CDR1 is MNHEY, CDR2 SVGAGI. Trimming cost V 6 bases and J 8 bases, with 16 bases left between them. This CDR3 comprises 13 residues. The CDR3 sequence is CASRSYGGTGYTF. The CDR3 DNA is TGTGCCAGCAGGTCCTACGGGGGGACAGGCTACACCTTC.

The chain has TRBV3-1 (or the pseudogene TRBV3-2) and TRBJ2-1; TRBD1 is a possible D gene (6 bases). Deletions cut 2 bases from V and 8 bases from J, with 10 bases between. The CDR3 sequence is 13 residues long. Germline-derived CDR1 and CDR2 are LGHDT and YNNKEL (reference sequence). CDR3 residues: CASSQSGADEQFF. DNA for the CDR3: TGTGCCAGCAGCCAATCAGGGGCCGATGAGCAGTTCTTC.

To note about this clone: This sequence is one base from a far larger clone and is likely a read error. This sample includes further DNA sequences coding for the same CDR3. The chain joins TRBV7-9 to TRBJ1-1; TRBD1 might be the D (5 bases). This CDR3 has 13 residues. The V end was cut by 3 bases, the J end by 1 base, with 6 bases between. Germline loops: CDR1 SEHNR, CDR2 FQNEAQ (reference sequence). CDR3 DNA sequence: TGTGCCAGCAGCTTCCAGGGGAACACTGAAGCTTTCTTT. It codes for CASSFQGNTEAFF.

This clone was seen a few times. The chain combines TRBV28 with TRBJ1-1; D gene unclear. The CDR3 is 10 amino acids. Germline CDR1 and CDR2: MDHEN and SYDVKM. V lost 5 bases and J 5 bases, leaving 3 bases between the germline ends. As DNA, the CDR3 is TGTGCCAGCAGTCGGACTGAAGCTTTCTTT. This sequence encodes CASSRTEAFF. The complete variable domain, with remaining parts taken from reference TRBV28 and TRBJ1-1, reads DVKVTQSSRYLVKRTGEKVFLECVQDMDHENMFWYRQDPGLGLRLIYFSYDVKMKEKGDIPEGYSVSREKKERFSLILESASTNQTSMYLCASSRTEAFFGQGTRLTVV.

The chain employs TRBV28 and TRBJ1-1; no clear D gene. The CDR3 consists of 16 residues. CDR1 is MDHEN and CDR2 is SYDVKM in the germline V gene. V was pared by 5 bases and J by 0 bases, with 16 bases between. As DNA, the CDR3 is TGTGCCAGCAGTCCCGGGAGTGTAGTGGTGAACACTGAAGCTTTCTTT. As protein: CASSPGSVVVNTEAFF. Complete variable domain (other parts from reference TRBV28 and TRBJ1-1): DVKVTQSSRYLVKRTGEKVFLECVQDMDHENMFWYRQDPGLGLRLIYFSYDVKMKEKGDIPEGYSVSREKKERFSLILESASTNQTSMYLCASSPGSVVVNTEAFFGQGTRLTVV.

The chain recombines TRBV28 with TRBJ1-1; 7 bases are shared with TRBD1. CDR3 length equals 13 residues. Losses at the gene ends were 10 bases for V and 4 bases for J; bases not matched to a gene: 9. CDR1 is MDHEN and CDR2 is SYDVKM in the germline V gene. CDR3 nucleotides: TGTGCCACCGTTGACAGGGCGACCACTGAAGCTTTCTTT. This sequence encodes CATVDRATTEAFF.

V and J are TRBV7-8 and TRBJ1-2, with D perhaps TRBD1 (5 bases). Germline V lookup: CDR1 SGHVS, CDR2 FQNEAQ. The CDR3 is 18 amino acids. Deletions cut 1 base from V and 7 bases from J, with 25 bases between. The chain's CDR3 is CASSLVPRGTTLEGGYTF. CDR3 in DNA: TGTGCCAGCAGCTTAGTTCCCCGGGGGACGACCTTGGAGGGTGGCTACACCTTC.

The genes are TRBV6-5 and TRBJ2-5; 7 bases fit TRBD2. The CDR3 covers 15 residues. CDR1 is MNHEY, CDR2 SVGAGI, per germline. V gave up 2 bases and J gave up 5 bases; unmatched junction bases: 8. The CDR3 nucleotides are TGTGCCAGCAGTTACAATAGGGCCGGGGGGGAGACCCAGTACTTC. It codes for CASSYNRAGGETQYF.

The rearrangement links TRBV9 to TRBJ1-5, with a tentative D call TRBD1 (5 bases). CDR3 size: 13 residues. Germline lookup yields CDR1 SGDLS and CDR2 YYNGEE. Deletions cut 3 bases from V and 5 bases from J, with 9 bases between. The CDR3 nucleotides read TGTGCCAGCAGCGATGCAGGGTATCAGCCCCAGCATTTT. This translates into CASSDAGYQPQHF.